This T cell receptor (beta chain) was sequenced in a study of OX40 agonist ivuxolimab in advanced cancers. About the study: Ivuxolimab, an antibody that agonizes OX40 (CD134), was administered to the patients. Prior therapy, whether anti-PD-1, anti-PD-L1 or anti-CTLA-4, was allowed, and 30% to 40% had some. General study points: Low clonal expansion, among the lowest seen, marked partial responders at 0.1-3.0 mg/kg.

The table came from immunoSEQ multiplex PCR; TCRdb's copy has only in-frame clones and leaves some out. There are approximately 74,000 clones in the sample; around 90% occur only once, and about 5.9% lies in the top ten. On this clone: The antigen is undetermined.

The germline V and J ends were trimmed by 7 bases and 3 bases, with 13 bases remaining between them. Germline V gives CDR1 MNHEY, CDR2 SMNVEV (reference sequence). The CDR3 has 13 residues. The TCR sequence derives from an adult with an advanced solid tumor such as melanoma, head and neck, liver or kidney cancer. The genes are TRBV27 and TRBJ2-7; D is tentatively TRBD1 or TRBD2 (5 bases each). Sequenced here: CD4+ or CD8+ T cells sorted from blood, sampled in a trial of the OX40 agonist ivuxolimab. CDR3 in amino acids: CASKGRNYYEQYF. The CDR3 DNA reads TGTGCCAGCAAGGGACGGAATTACTACGAGCAGTACTTC.